Listed below are T cell receptor beta chains from one sample, sequenced in a study of OX40 agonist ivuxolimab in advanced cancers. Sequenced by immunoSEQ multiplex PCR; TCRdb stores in-frame clones only, minus some. The table records 90,000 to 120,000 clones, around 93% of them present only once. The material was CD4+ or CD8+ T cells sorted from blood, obtained in a trial of the OX40 agonist ivuxolimab. All receptors come from an adult with an advanced solid tumor such as melanoma, head and neck, liver or kidney cancer. The CDR3 runs from the conserved cysteine through the conserved F or W. Each record gives: CDR3 DNA, CDR3 protein, D gene, J gene, clone size, V gene. A D gene is named only where the DNA matches it firmly. Clone size is shown for a subset of rows, as once, few, many or a class of expanded clone.

DNA: TGTGCCAGCAGCTTCAGCCGGAACACTGAAGCTTTCTTT; CDR3: CASSFSRNTEAFF; D: -; J: TRBJ1-1; size: once; V: TRBV5-8
DNA: TGCGCCAGCAGTGAATTAGTCGCACAGGGAGGCGAGCAGTACTTC; CDR3: CASSELVAQGGEQYF; D: -; J: TRBJ2-7; size: -; V: TRBV10-2
DNA: TGTGCCAGCAGCCGGGAGTCGGTAGAAACGGTCCCCAAGTACTTC; CDR3: CASSRESVETVPKYF; D: -; J: TRBJ2-5; size: -; V: TRBV4-2
DNA: TGTGCCAGCAGCTCACCAGGACAGGGCGACACAGATACGCAGTATTTT; CDR3: CASSSPGQGDTDTQYF; D: TRBD1; J: TRBJ2-3; size: -; V: TRBV11-3
DNA: TGTGCCAGCAGCCCGGGGACTGAGTACGAGCAGTACTTC; CDR3: CASSPGTEYEQYF; D: -; J: TRBJ2-7; size: -; V: TRBV7-3
DNA: TGTGCCAGCAGTTTTGACAGCGGTCGAGGAAACACCATATATTTT; CDR3: CASSFDSGRGNTIYF; D: -; J: TRBJ1-3; size: -; V: TRBV28
DNA: TGTGCCAGCAGTTATGAAACAGGGGGCTACGAGCAGTACTTC; CDR3: CASSYETGGYEQYF; D: TRBD1; J: TRBJ2-7; size: -; V: TRBV25-1
DNA: TGTGCCAGCAGTTATATGAGCAACTATGGCTACACCTTC; CDR3: CASSYMSNYGYTF; D: -; J: TRBJ1-2; size: -; V: TRBV6-5
DNA: TGTGCCAGCAGCCCTTCTAGCACAGATACGCAGTATTTT; CDR3: CASSPSSTDTQYF; D: -; J: TRBJ2-3; size: -; V: TRBV7-9
DNA: TGTGCCAGCACTGTTCCGGGACAGGGGTCAGATACGCAGTATTTT; CDR3: CASTVPGQGSDTQYF; D: TRBD1; J: TRBJ2-3; size: -; V: TRBV7-2
DNA: TGCGCCAGCAGCCAAGTAGCGAGGAGCACAGATACGCAGTATTTT; CDR3: CASSQVARSTDTQYF; D: -; J: TRBJ2-3; size: -; V: TRBV4-3
DNA: TGTGCCAGCAGGCGGGACAGGGCTTTGTTGGAGACCCAGTACTTC; CDR3: CASRRDRALLETQYF; D: TRBD1; J: TRBJ2-5; size: -; V: TRBV27
DNA: TGTGCCAGCTCACCAGTTAATGGGGGGGCCCCCGAGCAGTACTTC; CDR3: CASSPVNGGAPEQYF; D: -; J: TRBJ2-7; size: -; V: TRBV18
DNA: TGCGCCAGCAGTCCTGGACAGGGGGCATCCTACGAGCAGTACTTC; CDR3: CASSPGQGASYEQYF; D: TRBD1; J: TRBJ2-7; size: few; V: TRBV4-1
DNA: TGTGCCAGCAGCCAAGAGGGGACTAGCGGGAGGAGGTACATTCAGTACTTC; CDR3: CASSQEGTSGRRYIQYF; D: TRBD2; J: TRBJ2-4; size: -; V: TRBV4-2
DNA: TGTGCCAGTAGCTATGAGGGGAATTCACCCCTCCACTTT; CDR3: CASSYEGNSPLHF; D: -; J: TRBJ1-6; size: -; V: TRBV19
DNA: TGCGCCAGCAGCTTCCCCTCCGGGAGCGTAGATACGCAGTATTTT; CDR3: CASSFPSGSVDTQYF; D: -; J: TRBJ2-3; size: -; V: TRBV5-1
DNA: TGTGCCAGCAGTGTTACCCCCGGGGAGCTGTTTTTT; CDR3: CASSVTPGELFF; D: -; J: TRBJ2-2; size: -; V: TRBV7-3
DNA: TGTGCTAGTGGTTTGGACCGTAGGAATGAGCAGTTCTTC; CDR3: CASGLDRRNEQFF; D: -; J: TRBJ2-1; size: -; V: TRBV12-5
DNA: TGTGCCCGAGGACAGGGAGTTTTCAACTATGGCTACACCTTC; CDR3: CARGQGVFNYGYTF; D: TRBD1; J: TRBJ1-2; size: -; V: TRBV28
DNA: TGTGCCAGCAGCTTAGGGCGGACAGCAACTAATGAAAAACTGTTTTTT; CDR3: CASSLGRTATNEKLFF; D: -; J: TRBJ1-4; size: -; V: TRBV5-5
DNA: TGCGCCAGCAGCCTTCGAAATGGACAGGGGAAGAATGAAAAACTGTTTTTT; CDR3: CASSLRNGQGKNEKLFF; D: TRBD1; J: TRBJ1-4; size: once; V: TRBV5-1
DNA: TGTGCCAGCAGCCCCCGGGGCAGCACTAATGAAAAACTGTTTTTT; CDR3: CASSPRGSTNEKLFF; D: -; J: TRBJ1-4; size: -; V: TRBV14
DNA: TGTGCCACCAGCAGAGATCAGGGTGCAACTAATGAAAAACTGTTTTTT; CDR3: CATSRDQGATNEKLFF; D: -; J: TRBJ1-4; size: -; V: TRBV15
DNA: TGTGCCAGCAGTTTACGCGGACAGGGATTGAGCACTGAAGCTTTCTTT; CDR3: CASSLRGQGLSTEAFF; D: TRBD1; J: TRBJ1-1; size: once; V: TRBV27
DNA: TGTGCCAGCAGTTCGTCACGATGGGAGCAGTACTTC; CDR3: CASSSSRWEQYF; D: -; J: TRBJ2-7; size: -; V: TRBV27
DNA: TGCGCCAGCAGCCAGCCGCTGAGGGATCGGTCCTCCTACGAGCAGTACTTC; CDR3: CASSQPLRDRSSYEQYF; D: -; J: TRBJ2-7; size: -; V: TRBV4-3
DNA: TGTGCCAGCAGTTACGGATCCCGGGGTGGAAACTATGGCTACACCTTC; CDR3: CASSYGSRGGNYGYTF; D: -; J: TRBJ1-2; size: once; V: TRBV6-5
DNA: TGTGCCAGCAAAAAAGAGACTGAAGCTTTCTTT; CDR3: CASKKETEAFF; D: -; J: TRBJ1-1; size: -; V: TRBV6-5
DNA: TGTGCCAGCAGCCAGGAGGACTACGCGGGAGCGGATACGCAGTATTTT; CDR3: CASSQEDYAGADTQYF; D: TRBD2; J: TRBJ2-3; size: -; V: TRBV4-2
DNA: TGTGCCAGCAGTCCCGAGAACACTGAAGCTTTCTTT; CDR3: CASSPENTEAFF; D: -; J: TRBJ1-1; size: -; V: TRBV28
DNA: TGTGCCAGCAGCTCCACCCCGGGGGAAGATACGCAGTATTTT; CDR3: CASSSTPGEDTQYF; D: -; J: TRBJ2-3; size: -; V: TRBV21-1
DNA: TGTGCCTGGAAGGTCGGGGGAGGGGGGACGCAGTATTTT; CDR3: CAWKVGGGGTQYF; D: -; J: TRBJ2-3; size: -; V: TRBV30
DNA: TGTGCCAGCAGCTTACTAACCTTCATGAACACTGAAGCTTTCTTT; CDR3: CASSLLTFMNTEAFF; D: -; J: TRBJ1-1; size: -; V: TRBV7-3
DNA: TGTGCCAGCACCACGAGGACAGGGGGTGAAGCTTTCTTT; CDR3: CASTTRTGGEAFF; D: TRBD1; J: TRBJ1-1; size: -; V: TRBV6-5
DNA: TGTGCCAGCAGTGACCTGGGTTCCCGCTCCTACAATGAGCAGTTCTTC; CDR3: CASSDLGSRSYNEQFF; D: -; J: TRBJ2-1; size: -; V: TRBV6-4
DNA: TGTGCCAGCAGCCGAATTGGGAGTCAACAAGCTTTCTTT; CDR3: CASSRIGSQQAFF; D: -; J: TRBJ1-1; size: -; V: TRBV5-8
DNA: TGTGCCAGCAGTGAAACTGGGGGGATATATTTT; CDR3: CASSETGGIYF; D: -; J: TRBJ1-3; size: -; V: TRBV28
DNA: TGTGCCAGTAGTCTAGGACTAGCGGTCGAGCAGTACTTC; CDR3: CASSLGLAVEQYF; D: TRBD2; J: TRBJ2-7; size: -; V: TRBV19
DNA: TGTGCCAGCTCATCCTGGACTAGCGGGAGCGAGGAGCAGTACTTC; CDR3: CASSSWTSGSEEQYF; D: TRBD2; J: TRBJ2-7; size: -; V: TRBV18
DNA: TGTGCCAGCAGCTTTGACGGGGGCAATCAGCCCCAGCATTTT; CDR3: CASSFDGGNQPQHF; D: -; J: TRBJ1-5; size: -; V: TRBV7-9
DNA: TGCGCCAGCAGCCCCCAGACAGGGTCTATGTTCTACACCTTC; CDR3: CASSPQTGSMFYTF; D: TRBD1; J: TRBJ1-2; size: -; V: TRBV5-1
DNA: TGTGCCAGCTCACGGGGCAGGGGACTAGCGGGAGTCTACGAGCAGTACTTC; CDR3: CASSRGRGLAGVYEQYF; D: TRBD2; J: TRBJ2-7; size: -; V: TRBV18
DNA: TGTGCCAGCAGTTACACCAGGGGTTACTATGGCTACACCTTC; CDR3: CASSYTRGYYGYTF; D: -; J: TRBJ1-2; size: -; V: TRBV6-5
DNA: TGTGCCAGCGGCGACAGGGGCAGCAATCAGCCCCAGCATTTT; CDR3: CASGDRGSNQPQHF; D: TRBD1; J: TRBJ1-5; size: -; V: TRBV28
DNA: TGCGCCAGCAGCCGATACAGGGGCGCAGTGAACACCGGGGAGCTGTTTTTT; CDR3: CASSRYRGAVNTGELFF; D: TRBD1; J: TRBJ2-2; size: -; V: TRBV5-1
DNA: TGCGCCAGCAGCTCCGGACACACAACTAATGAAAAACTGTTTTTT; CDR3: CASSSGHTTNEKLFF; D: -; J: TRBJ1-4; size: -; V: TRBV5-1
DNA: TGTGCCAGCACAAACTTATTAGCGGGGGACTCCTACAATGAGCAGTTCTTC; CDR3: CASTNLLAGDSYNEQFF; D: TRBD2; J: TRBJ2-1; size: -; V: TRBV28
DNA: TGTGCCAGCAATACCGGACAGGGGCGGATGAACACTGAAGCTTTCTTT; CDR3: CASNTGQGRMNTEAFF; D: TRBD1; J: TRBJ1-1; size: -; V: TRBV27
DNA: TGTGCCAGCAGCCACGGGACTAGCGGGATCAATGAGCAGTTCTTC; CDR3: CASSHGTSGINEQFF; D: TRBD2; J: TRBJ2-1; size: -; V: TRBV9
DNA: TGTGCTAGTGGCAACCGACTAGCGCATGAGCAGTTCTTC; CDR3: CASGNRLAHEQFF; D: TRBD2; J: TRBJ2-1; size: -; V: TRBV12-5
DNA: TGTGCCAGCAGCCGGACTAGGGCCTCCTACAATGAGCAGTTCTTC; CDR3: CASSRTRASYNEQFF; D: TRBD2; J: TRBJ2-1; size: -; V: TRBV6-5
DNA: TGTGCCAGCAGCTTAGATGAAAAACTGTTTTTT; CDR3: CASSLDEKLFF; D: -; J: TRBJ1-4; size: -; V: TRBV7-8
DNA: TGCGCCAGCAGCACCCCGGGAGTGAACACTGAAGCTTTCTTT; CDR3: CASSTPGVNTEAFF; D: -; J: TRBJ1-1; size: -; V: TRBV5-1
DNA: TGTGCCAGCAGTGGACACCAAGGTGGAGCTTTCTTT; CDR3: CASSGHQGGAFF; D: -; J: TRBJ1-1; size: -; V: TRBV6-5
DNA: TGCGCCAGCAGCCCCGTGGGGGGGGGCAATCAGCCCCAGCATTTT; CDR3: CASSPVGGGNQPQHF; D: -; J: TRBJ1-5; size: -; V: TRBV5-1
DNA: TGTGCCATCAGTGAGGCGGGAGGGCCGCAGACCCAGTACTTC; CDR3: CAISEAGGPQTQYF; D: TRBD2; J: TRBJ2-5; size: -; V: TRBV10-3